This is a list of T cell receptor beta chains from one sample in a study of tumor-infiltrating lymphocytes in primary liver carcinoma. Via MiXCR, TCRdb re-called the multiplex PCR reads, giving one row per CDR3 protein. The sample contains 300,000 to 400,000 distinct CDR3 sequences, less than 65% of which appear only once. The sequencing input was peripheral blood. These TCRs come from a man between 35 and 55 years old with primary liver carcinoma and hepatitis B virus infection. CDR3s include the opening cysteine and the closing phenylalanine or tryptophan. A D gene is named only where the DNA matches it firmly. Clone size appears in some rows only: once, few, many, or a class for an expanded clone.

d_call: -
clone_size: once
v_call: TRBV13
j_call: TRBJ2-3
cdr3_aa: CASSQSPGPPSNLQYF

d_call: -
clone_size: -
v_call: TRBV11-2
j_call: TRBJ2-5
cdr3_aa: CASSSGAAPKTRYF

d_call: TRBD2
clone_size: -
v_call: TRBV11-3
j_call: TRBJ2-7
cdr3_aa: CAISPTSGSNYEQYF

d_call: TRBD2
clone_size: many
v_call: TRBV5-5
j_call: TRBJ2-4
cdr3_aa: CASSLGLAGIETAKNIQYF

d_call: -
clone_size: few
v_call: TRBV7-9
j_call: TRBJ2-7
cdr3_aa: CASSSRADRTYEQYF

d_call: TRBD1
clone_size: -
v_call: TRBV11-2
j_call: TRBJ2-3
cdr3_aa: CASSYGQGRPDTQYF

d_call: TRBD2
clone_size: -
v_call: TRBV19
j_call: TRBJ2-1
cdr3_aa: CASRLAGGTYNEQFF

d_call: -
clone_size: -
v_call: TRBV11-2
j_call: TRBJ2-2
cdr3_aa: CASSIDRLGRELFF

d_call: -
clone_size: few
v_call: TRBV4-2
j_call: TRBJ1-4
cdr3_aa: CASSQVWSEEKLFF

d_call: -
clone_size: many
v_call: TRBV29-1
j_call: TRBJ2-2
cdr3_aa: CSVRVGSGRNTGELFF

d_call: -
clone_size: -
v_call: TRBV12-3/TRBV12-4
j_call: TRBJ2-1
cdr3_aa: CASSLRNSRVWEQFF

d_call: -
clone_size: -
v_call: TRBV2
j_call: TRBJ2-7
cdr3_aa: CASSEGYQRLYEQYF

d_call: -
clone_size: few
v_call: TRBV5-4
j_call: TRBJ1-2
cdr3_aa: CASSLQGRGDHGYTF

d_call: TRBD1
clone_size: -
v_call: TRBV10-3
j_call: TRBJ1-5
cdr3_aa: CAIRQGVGQPQHF

d_call: -
clone_size: -
v_call: TRBV11-2
j_call: TRBJ1-2
cdr3_aa: CANSSDRLSGYGYTF

d_call: TRBD1
clone_size: -
v_call: TRBV6-1
j_call: TRBJ2-7
cdr3_aa: CASRPGQRLYEQYF

d_call: -
clone_size: once
v_call: TRBV11-2
j_call: TRBJ2-1
cdr3_aa: CASSFGTEGPNEQFF

d_call: -
clone_size: -
v_call: TRBV11-1
j_call: TRBJ1-1
cdr3_aa: CVSSQGNTEAFF

d_call: -
clone_size: -
v_call: TRBV10-3
j_call: TRBJ2-3
cdr3_aa: CAINDRADTQYF

d_call: -
clone_size: -
v_call: TRBV28
j_call: TRBJ1-1
cdr3_aa: CASSHQGATEAFF

d_call: TRBD1
clone_size: few
v_call: TRBV6-1
j_call: TRBJ1-1
cdr3_aa: CASSIYRGNTEAFF

d_call: TRBD1
clone_size: once
v_call: TRBV10-3
j_call: TRBJ1-6
cdr3_aa: CAISQSGGGSPLHF

d_call: -
clone_size: few
v_call: TRBV30
j_call: TRBJ1-1
cdr3_aa: CAWSLGGTAEAFF

d_call: TRBD1
clone_size: -
v_call: TRBV24-1
j_call: TRBJ2-4
cdr3_aa: CATSDHNAPGQPSKNIQYF

d_call: -
clone_size: many
v_call: TRBV5-6
j_call: TRBJ2-5
cdr3_aa: CASNLGPNQETQYF

d_call: TRBD1
clone_size: many
v_call: TRBV5-1
j_call: TRBJ2-2
cdr3_aa: CASSRGQVPGELFF

d_call: -
clone_size: once
v_call: TRBV15
j_call: TRBJ2-2
cdr3_aa: CATSSRFTGELFF

d_call: -
clone_size: -
v_call: TRBV11-3
j_call: TRBJ2-1
cdr3_aa: CASSLWYRPMDEQFF

d_call: TRBD2
clone_size: -
v_call: TRBV4-3
j_call: TRBJ2-1
cdr3_aa: CASSPAGLAPNNGQFF

d_call: TRBD1
clone_size: -
v_call: TRBV5-1
j_call: TRBJ2-4
cdr3_aa: CASTTDRIKNIQYF

d_call: -
clone_size: -
v_call: TRBV28
j_call: TRBJ1-1
cdr3_aa: CASSLLGAEAFF

d_call: -
clone_size: many
v_call: TRBV6-1
j_call: TRBJ2-1
cdr3_aa: CASKTGSYNEQFF

d_call: -
clone_size: -
v_call: TRBV11-2
j_call: TRBJ2-3
cdr3_aa: CASNSQLGSTDTQYF

d_call: -
clone_size: many
v_call: TRBV29-1
j_call: TRBJ2-3
cdr3_aa: CSFQGLGTQYF

d_call: TRBD1
clone_size: few
v_call: TRBV5-5
j_call: TRBJ1-6
cdr3_aa: CASSPRGQIENSPLHF

d_call: -
clone_size: -
v_call: TRBV12-3/TRBV12-4
j_call: TRBJ2-6
cdr3_aa: CASSGGARGSSVANVLTF

d_call: -
clone_size: -
v_call: TRBV12-3/TRBV12-4
j_call: TRBJ2-2
cdr3_aa: CASSLLVGAGELFF

d_call: -
clone_size: -
v_call: TRBV12-3/TRBV12-4
j_call: TRBJ2-7
cdr3_aa: CASILSESYEQYF

d_call: -
clone_size: -
v_call: TRBV10-3
j_call: TRBJ1-1
cdr3_aa: CVISERGGRTEAFF

d_call: TRBD2
clone_size: -
v_call: TRBV5-1
j_call: TRBJ2-1
cdr3_aa: CVSSLGTSLSNEQFF

d_call: TRBD1
clone_size: -
v_call: TRBV29-1
j_call: TRBJ2-5
cdr3_aa: CSVGNGQGQETQYF